This passage covers 27 T cell receptor beta chains from one sample sequenced in a study of CD8+ T cells in alopecia areata. After isolation, RNA underwent reverse transcription to generate cDNA as the sequencing template. TCRdb's table, derived via immunoSEQ multiplex PCR, lists solely in-frame clones and lacks some. The sample has roughly 120,000 clones, none seen only once. The source material was lesional skin. The source of these receptors is a C3H/HeJ mouse with alopecia areata. The MHC haplotype of this mouse line is H2-k.

This clone was counted ten times or more. Gene and germline names: mouse. Incomplete CDR3 DNA: TGTGCCAGCAGTGGACTGGTCTATGCT. It is translated as CASSGLVYA. The entire CDR3 reads CASSGLVYAEQFF. The chain joins TRBV13-3 to TRBJ2-1; a weak D match, TRBD2 (6 bases). Read sequence stops 4 residues before the CDR3 end, and the germline J gene provides the missing end. The CDR3 extends over 13 amino acids. V was trimmed by 3 bases and J by 3 bases, leaving 7 bases between them. Germline values: CDR1 NNHDY, CDR2 SYVADS.

Notes on this clone: The germline and genes are mouse ones. The read stops 4 residues short of the end of the CDR3; the missing end is completed from the germline J gene. The rearrangement uses TRBV17 and TRBJ2-1, with D unresolved. Trimming removed 6 bases at V and 0 bases at J, with 9 bases between. Germline V gives CDR1 MNHDT, CDR2 YYDKIL. The CDR3 consists of 14 residues. The CDR3 here is CASRDTYNYAEQFF. The CDR3 bases that were read are TGTGCTAGCAGAGACACCTATAACTATGCT.

This clone was found a few times. A read error may be the cause here, since a much bigger clone is one base away. Germline and genes here are mouse. The observed sequence ends 4 residues before the CDR3 terminus, with the missing tail filled in from the germline J gene. The chain has TRBV13-1 and TRBJ2-1, with 9 positions matching TRBD2. Germline-derived CDR1 and CDR2 are NSHNY and SYGAGN. The CDR3 runs to 13 residues. CDR3 sequence: CASSSGTGAEQFF. The CDR3 bases that were read are TGTGCCAGCAGCTCCGGGACTGGGGCT.

This clone was counted only a few times. Gene names denote mouse genes. The read terminates 4 residues ahead of where the CDR3 ends, so the germline J gene completes it. This chain joins TRBV13-3 and TRBJ1-2; TRBD1 might be the D (6 bases). The germline V gene has CDR1 NNHDY and CDR2 SYVADS. This CDR3 has 14 amino acids. The CDR3 DNA, read in part, is TGTGCCAGCACCCCGGGACTGGGGGGGCGC. This gives the protein CASTPGLGGR. The full CDR3 protein reads CASTPGLGGRDYTF.

Points on this clone: Gene names refer to mouse genes. The read comes to an end 4 residues before the CDR3 does, leaving the germline J gene to fill in the end. The chain carries TRBV1 and TRBJ2-5; weak D call: TRBD2 (7 bases). Between the trimmed V and J ends, which lost 0 bases and 2 bases, there was a span of 12 bases. The CDR3 spans 16 residues. Germline-derived CDR1 and CDR2 are NSQYPW and LRSPGD (reference sequence). The CDR3 DNA, read in part, is TGCACCTGCAGTGCAGATCGGGGGGCCCTCCAAGAC. It yields the protein CTCSADRGALQD. The complete CDR3 reads CTCSADRGALQDTQYF.

The table lists this clone with many counts. Gene names and germline refer to mouse. Coverage ceases 4 residues before the CDR3 finishes, and the germline J gene fills in the end. V gene TRBV1 combines with J gene TRBJ2-7; D is possibly TRBD1 (6 bases). CDR3 length equals 14 residues. The V gene's germline CDR1 is NSQYPW and CDR2 LRSPGD (reference sequence). V shed 0 bases and J shed 2 bases, with 8 bases lying between them. CDR3 DNA, as far as it was read: TGCACCTGCAGTGCAGATAGGACAGCCTAT. This translates into CTCSADRTAY. The entire CDR3 protein is CTCSADRTAYEQYF.

Notes on this clone: These gene names are mouse names. With the read ending 4 residues before the CDR3 end, the germline J gene is used to fill in that end. The chain recombines TRBV17 with TRBJ1-1; 8 nucleotides match TRBD1. V was pared by 4 bases and J by 2 bases, with 6 bases of the junction left unmatched. The length of the CDR3 is 15 residues. Germline-derived CDR1 and CDR2 are MNHDT and YYDKIL. CDR3 DNA, as far as it was read: TGTGCTAGCAGTATAATACAGGGGGGCAACACA. Translated: CASSIIQGGNT. The complete CDR3 reads CASSIIQGGNTEVFF. Filled out from reference TRBV17 and TRBJ1-1, the complete variable domain reads DTTVKQNPRYKLARVGKPVNLICSQTMNHDTMYWYQKKPNQAPKLLLFYYDKILNREADTFEKFQSSRPNNSFCSLYIGSAGLEYSAMYLCASSIIQGGNTEVFFGKGTRLTVV.

As concerns this clone: Gene names refer to mouse genes. The read ends 4 residues shy of where the CDR3 ends; the end is completed using the germline J gene. The chain is built from TRBV13-3 and TRBJ2-5; 9 bases map to TRBD2. From germline, CDR1 is NNHDY and CDR2 SYVADS. This CDR3 spans 15 amino acids. J gave up 0 bases and V 6 bases, and 5 bases lay outside the gene matches. CDR3 sequence reads: CASKGLGLNQDTQYF. The covered CDR3 bases are TGTGCCAGCAAGGGACTGGGTCTTAACCAAGAC.

As for this clone: Here the gene names and germline are mouse. The sequenced part of the CDR3 DNA is TGTGCCAGCAGGTCCCAGGGGAACACA. Translation: CASRSQGNT. The full CDR3 protein reads CASRSQGNTEVFF. The chain employs TRBV13-3 and TRBJ1-1; perhaps TRBD1 as D (5 bases). The missing CDR3 end, 4 residues past where the read stops, is filled in from the germline J gene. Per germline, CDR1 NNHDY and CDR2 SYVADS. The CDR3 is made up of 13 amino acids. V was trimmed by 5 bases and J by 1 base, leaving 9 bases between them.

This clone came up many times. The gene names here belong to mouse. With the read ending 4 residues before the CDR3 end, the germline J gene is used to fill in that end. This chain connects TRBV13-3 to TRBJ2-3; 7 nucleotides match TRBD1. CDR1 and CDR2 from the germline V gene are NNHDY and SYVADS. This CDR3 has 14 residues. The V gene end was trimmed by 5 bases and the J gene end by 3 bases; junction bases not matched to a gene: 6. CDR3 DNA (partial): TGTGCCAGCAGATTCAGGGGGAGAGCAGAA. Protein sequence: CASRFRGRAE. The CDR3, in full, reads CASRFRGRAETLYF.

This clone was detected a few times. Mouse names are used for the genes. The read ends 4 residues before the CDR3 terminus; that terminus is restored from the germline J gene. The chain has TRBV1 and TRBJ2-3; 9 bases are shared with TRBD2. The V gene end was trimmed by 3 bases and the J gene end by 0 bases; junction bases not matched to a gene: 4. Germline V gives CDR1 NSQYPW, CDR2 LRSPGD (reference sequence). The CDR3 is 16 residues long. The CDR3 is CTCSATGGSSAETLYF. Partial CDR3 DNA: TGCACCTGCAGTGCGACTGGGGGATCTAGTGCAGAA.

This clone was counted many times. Mouse names are used for the genes. The read ends 4 residues before the CDR3 terminus; that terminus is restored from the germline J gene. V is TRBV1 and J is TRBJ2-4, with 8 bases identical to TRBD1. With 0 bases clipped from V and 1 base from J, the junction kept 0 bases outside the gene matches. The CDR3 is 15 residues long. The germline V gene has CDR1 NSQYPW and CDR2 LRSPGD (reference sequence). The part of the CDR3 DNA that was read is TGCACCTGCAGTGCAGAACAGGGGGGTCAAAAC. Translating gives CTCSAEQGGQN. Given in full, the CDR3 is CTCSAEQGGQNTLYF.

This clone occurred many times. The gene names here belong to mouse. The read terminates 4 residues before the CDR3 end, so the remaining end is supplied by the germline J gene. The chain has TRBV13-3 and TRBJ2-2; D call uncertain. The germline V gene has CDR1 NNHDY and CDR2 SYVADS. The CDR3 is 13 residues long. The germline V and J ends were trimmed by 5 bases and 0 bases, with 5 bases remaining between them. CDR3 bases read: TGTGCCAGCAGCCCCTCAAACACCGGG. Encoded protein: CASSPSNTG. The whole CDR3 reads CASSPSNTGQLYF.

As concerns this clone: Gene names follow the mouse nomenclature. The read ends 4 residues before the CDR3 terminus; that terminus is restored from the germline J gene. V usage is TRBV13-3 and J usage is TRBJ2-5; 12 positions match TRBD1. From germline, CDR1 is NNHDY and CDR2 SYVADS. J lost 3 bases, V lost 3 bases, and 2 bases had no gene match. The CDR3 is 15 residues long. CDR3 residues: CASSGGQGAQDTQYF. The CDR3 DNA, read in part, is TGTGCCAGCAGTGGGGGACAGGGGGCACAAGAC.

Concerning this clone itself: The gene names given are mouse names. The read ends 4 residues before the CDR3 terminus; that terminus is restored from the germline J gene. The chain couples TRBV13-3 to TRBJ2-3; TRBD1 matches 7 bases. CDR1 and CDR2 (germline): NNHDY, SYVADS. This CDR3 is 15 amino acids long. With V trimmed by 3 bases and J by 3 bases, 7 bases remained unmatched. The sequenced part of the CDR3 DNA is TGTGCCAGCAGTGGACAGGGAAAAGGAGCAGAA. It codes for CASSGQGKGAE. The complete CDR3 reads CASSGQGKGAETLYF.

This clone was detected ten times or more. Mouse gene names apply. The read finishes 4 residues shy of the CDR3 end, and the germline J gene is used to complete it. The chain employs TRBV13-3 and TRBJ1-2, with D possibly being TRBD1 (5 bases). Trimming took 5 bases from V and 0 from J, leaving 11 bases between them. CDR1 and CDR2 from the germline V gene are NNHDY and SYVADS. CDR3 length: 14 residues. The CDR3 here is CASRARTTNSDYTF. The sequenced CDR3 bases are TGTGCCAGCAGGGCCCGGACAACAAACTCC.

A few counts support this clone. The gene symbols are mouse symbols. Read data end 4 residues before the CDR3 end; the end is taken from the germline J gene. This rearrangement joins TRBV13-3 to TRBJ2-5, with TRBD2 matching 14 bases. Germline loops: CDR1 NNHDY, CDR2 SYVADS. V lost 5 bases and J lost 1; bases outside the gene matches: 6. CDR3 size: 17 residues. The CDR3 spells CASSEGLGGRDQDTQYF. CDR3 DNA, as far as it was read: TGTGCCAGCAGCGAGGGACTGGGGGGGCGCGACCAAGAC.

This clone occurred a few times. TCRdb gives a protein that differs at residue 10 from what the DNA encodes, so the protein here is translated from the DNA. Mouse names are used for the genes. This CDR3 is CASSSRAGNTLYF. The DNA read from the CDR3 is TGTGCCAGCAGTTCCAGGGCCGGAAATACG. The rearrangement uses TRBV13-3 and TRBJ1-3, with D possibly TRBD1 on 5 matching bases. The CDR3 end lies 3 residues beyond the end of the read and is filled in from the germline J gene. Trimming pared 4 bases from V and 4 bases from J, leaving 9 bases between. Germline V lookup: CDR1 NNHDY, CDR2 SYVADS. The CDR3 sequence is 13 residues long.

This clone occurred a few times. The gene names given are mouse names. The CDR3 end lies 4 residues beyond the end of the read and is filled in from the germline J gene. This chain links TRBV1 with TRBJ2-7, with D possibly TRBD1 on 5 matching bases. Germline assignment: CDR1 NSQYPW and CDR2 LRSPGD (reference sequence). Deletions cut 1 base from V and 3 bases from J, with 10 bases between. The CDR3 loop spans 14 amino acids. The CDR3 sequence: CTCSAAFDSYEQYF. The covered CDR3 bases are TGCACCTGCAGTGCAGCCTTCGACAGCTAT.

This clone was observed a handful of times. Germline and genes here are mouse. The read gets to within 4 residues of the CDR3 end, and the germline J gene fills in the rest. V is TRBV1 and J is TRBJ2-1; 9 bases agree with TRBD2. CDR1 is NSQYPW and CDR2 is LRSPGD in the germline V gene (reference sequence). CDR3 size: 17 residues. The trim removed 0 bases at V and 0 bases at J, leaving 3 bases unmatched. The DNA read from the CDR3 is TGCACCTGCAGTGCAGATAAGGGACTGGGTAACTATGCT. Protein sequence: CTCSADKGLGNYA. The whole CDR3 is CTCSADKGLGNYAEQFF.

With regard to this clone: Gene names follow the mouse nomenclature. The read terminates 4 residues ahead of where the CDR3 ends, so the germline J gene completes it. V is TRBV13-3 and J is TRBJ2-5; 7 bases align to TRBD2. This CDR3 region has 15 residues. Germline V gives CDR1 NNHDY, CDR2 SYVADS. V dropped 3 bases and J dropped 2; count of bases not matched to a gene: 6. This CDR3 is CASSGGWGVQDTQYF. The covered CDR3 bases are TGTGCCAGCAGTGGAGGGTGGGGGGTCCAAGAC.

Of note for this clone: Gene names and germline match the mouse. With the read ending 4 residues before the CDR3 end, the germline J gene is used to fill in that end. The rearrangement links TRBV13-3 to TRBJ2-1, with D unclear. The V gene lost 0 bases and the J gene lost 5 bases, with 6 bases spanning the gap. The germline V gene encodes CDR1 NNHDY and CDR2 SYVADS. CDR3 length: 13 amino acids. This CDR3 is CASSDVQNAEQFF. CDR3 bases read: TGTGCCAGCAGTGATGTACAGAATGCT.

Comments on this clone: The listed genes are named as in mouse. The read gets to within 4 residues of the CDR3 end, and the germline J gene fills in the rest. The chain uses TRBV17 and TRBJ2-1, with D possibly matching TRBD2 (6 bases). The CDR3 contains 15 residues. Germline V CDR1 and CDR2: MNHDT, YYDKIL. This CDR3 is CASSRGGDSLAEQFF. Partial CDR3 DNA: TGTGCTAGCAGTAGAGGGGGGGACTCCCTCGCT.

In this sample, this clone turned up a few times. Gene names refer to mouse genes. Read coverage stops 4 residues before the CDR3 terminus; the germline J gene supplies the remainder. The chain links TRBV1 to TRBJ2-7; TRBD1 aligns across 8 bases. From germline, CDR1 is NSQYPW and CDR2 LRSPGD (reference sequence). The CDR3 runs 16 residues. This chain's CDR3 is CTCSAEGRGHRYEQYF. CDR3 bases read: TGCACCTGCAGTGCAGAAGGCAGGGGGCATCGATAT.

With regard to this clone: Mouse names are used for the genes. The read gets to within 4 residues of the CDR3 end, and the germline J gene fills in the rest. J is TRBJ2-3 and V is TRBV17; a weak D match, TRBD2 (6 bases). CDR1 is MNHDT, CDR2 YYDKIL, per germline. Trimming removed 1 base from V and 1 base from J, with 12 bases in between. The CDR3 extends over 16 amino acids. The sequenced CDR3 bases are TGTGCTAGCAGTAGAGGTTCGGGGGGAGGTGCAGAA. Amino acid sequence: CASSRGSGGGAE. In full, the CDR3 is CASSRGSGGGAETLYF.

Of note for this clone: Germline and genes: mouse. The CDR3 sequence is CASSGPRDNYEQYF. The covered CDR3 bases are TGTGCCAGCAGTGGGCCTCGGGACAACTAT. J is TRBJ2-7 and V is TRBV13-1; a weak D match, TRBD1 (6 bases). The CDR3 is cut off 4 residues early in the read; its end comes from the germline J gene. CDR1 and CDR2 from the germline V gene are NSHNY and SYGAGN. V was cut by 3 bases and J by 3 bases, with 13 bases left in between. The length of the CDR3 is 14 residues.

Concerning this clone itself: Gene names are the mouse ones. The CDR3 end lies 4 residues beyond the end of the read and is filled in from the germline J gene. This chain links TRBV5 with TRBJ2-2; perhaps D is TRBD1 or TRBD2 (5 bases each). The CDR3 has 14 residues. V shed 3 bases and J shed 0 bases, with 5 bases lying between them. Germline values: CDR1 LGHNA, CDR2 YNLKQL (reference sequence). The CDR3: CASSQGANTGQLYF. Incomplete CDR3 DNA: TGTGCCAGCAGCCAGGGGGCAAACACCGGG.